This entry describes one T cell receptor beta chain. Its antigen is unknown. CDR3 length equals 12 residues. In germline, CDR1 is SQVTM, CDR2 ANQGSEA. This entry comes from a study of CXCR3-negative and CXCR3-positive naive CD8 T cells. On the study more broadly: About 135 million TRB reads in total, about 1.5 +/- 0.3 million per library. Findings and caveats of the study: CXCR3-negative and CXCR3-positive naive cells shared comparable TRBV-TRBJ usage, but memory cells did not. Memory CD8+ cells showed much lower diversity, while both naive subsets were comparably high. The naive subsets expressed comparable surface CD5, and the authors inferred TCR strength from TRB CDR3 properties.

UMI-tagged TRB cDNA libraries were built via 5' RACE. Following a re-call of the 5' RACE reads, TCRdb has one entry per CDR3 protein and lacks DNA. The sample table includes more than 45,000 distinct CDR3 sequences. This chain connects TRBV29-1 to TRBJ1-1. The sequence was obtained from a human donor in good health. Some clones in this sample may be carry-over from other donors' samples. Sequenced sample: memory CD8+ T cells from blood. The CDR3 here is CSVPRPPAEAFF.